This passage covers 16 T cell receptor beta chains from one sample sequenced in a study of T cells in Graves' hyperthyroidism and ophthalmopathy. The CDR3 regions of TCR beta were amplified from RNA transcripts. An initial round of RT-PCR targeting the TCR CDR3 relied on the HTBI primer set. In TCRdb, the multiplex PCR reads were re-called with MiXCR into one record per CDR3 protein. The data contain about 540,000 distinct CDR3 sequences, about 45% of them singletons. What was sequenced was peripheral blood or thyroid tissue (not recorded which). These receptor sequences come from a woman aged 18 to 35 with Graves' hyperthyroidism.

This clonotype was seen many times. The chain combines TRBV5-6 with TRBJ1-1; D possibly corresponds to TRBD1 (5 bases). This CDR3 spans 17 amino acids. V was trimmed by 1 base and J by 0 bases, leaving 16 bases between them. Germline values: CDR1 SGHDT, CDR2 YYEEEE. The CDR3 sequence is CASSLYYGGTMNTEAFF. CDR3 sequence (DNA): TGTGCCAGCAGCTTGTACTATGGAGGGACCATGAACACTGAAGCTTTCTTT.

Notes on this clonotype: The junction and the germline gene differ at one end; a read error may be behind it. The chain recombines TRBV2 with TRBJ1-5; D is uncertain. The CDR3 loop spans 12 amino acids. CDR1 is SNHLY, CDR2 FYNNEI, per germline. Written as DNA, the CDR3 is TGTGCCAGCAGTGAGAACAGCCAGCCCCGGCATTTT. This translates into CASSENSQPRHF.

This clonotype came up a few times. This sequence joins TRBV6-4 and TRBJ2-3, with 12 bases matching TRBD2. This CDR3 is built from 15 residues. Per the germline V gene, CDR1 is MRHNA and CDR2 is SNTAGT. Trimming cost V 3 bases and J 6 bases; bases outside gene matches: 4. CDR3 protein: CASSETSGRTDTQYF. In DNA form, the CDR3 reads TGTGCCAGCAGTGAGACTAGCGGGAGAACTGATACGCAGTATTTT.

The V and J genes are TRBV20-1 and TRBJ1-2, with D hard to call. Trimming removed 6 bases at V and 5 bases at J, with 7 bases between. The CDR3 spans 10 residues. Germline V lookup: CDR1 DFQATT, CDR2 SNEGSKA (reference sequence). The CDR3 DNA sequence: TGCAGTGCAGGGAGATATGGCTACACCTTC. Residues: CSAGRYGYTF.

The chain joins TRBV20-1 to TRBJ1-2; D remains ambiguous. The germline gives CDR1 DFQATT, CDR2 SNEGSKA (reference sequence). The V and J ends lost 6 bases and 4 bases respectively, with 18 bases between them. The CDR3 length is 14 residues. The CDR3 loop reads CSASSPPGPYGYTF. CDR3 coding DNA: TGCAGTGCCAGCTCACCACCGGGCCCCTATGGCTACACCTTC.

In its sample, this clonotype was seen many times. This chain uses TRBV20-1 with TRBJ1-1, with 10 positions matching TRBD1. With 6 bases clipped from V and 3 bases from J, the junction kept 1 base outside the gene matches. The CDR3 is 12 residues long. Germline values: CDR1 DFQATT, CDR2 SNEGSKA (reference sequence). The CDR3 here is CSADRGDTEAFF. The CDR3 DNA sequence: TGCAGTGCGGACAGGGGGGACACTGAAGCTTTCTTT.

J is TRBJ2-2 and V is TRBV20-1, with D perhaps assigned TRBD1 or TRBD2 (5 bases each). The last part of the DNA fits TRBJ2-3 better; the J call may be wrong. CDR1 is DFQATT, CDR2 SNEGSKA, per germline (reference sequence). The CDR3 totals 13 residues. The CDR3 reads CSASRGVWGTQYF. The CDR3 DNA sequence: TGCAGTGCTAGTAGAGGGGTGTGGGGGACGCAGTATTTT.

The rearrangement joins TRBV15 to TRBJ2-7, with D tentatively TRBD2 (7 bases). The germline CDR1 and CDR2 sequences are LNHNV and YYDKDF (reference sequence). CDR3 length equals 16 residues. With 3 bases removed from V and 2 bases from J, the gap between germline ends came to 17 bases. This CDR3 is CATSSEVRGATYEQYF. DNA for the CDR3: TGTGCCACCAGCAGTGAAGTACGGGGGGCCACCTACGAGCAGTACTTC.

This clonotype has ten or more counts. This rearrangement joins TRBV4-1 to TRBJ2-7; no definite D call. CDR1 is MGHRA and CDR2 is YSYEKL in the germline V gene. V was clipped by 1 base and J by 5 bases, with 12 bases between them. The length of the CDR3 is 14 residues. In nucleotides, the CDR3 is TGCGCCAGCAGCCAAGTCCAAACGGTCCACGAGCAGTACTTC. Residues: CASSQVQTVHEQYF.

The sample holds many counts of this clonotype. V gene TRBV6-2 or TRBV6-3 combines with J gene TRBJ1-6, with TRBD1 as a possible D gene (6 bases). Trimming took off 8 bases at V and 4 bases at J, with 15 bases between the two ends. The CDR3 loop spans 15 amino acids. CDR1 and CDR2 from the germline V gene are MNHEY and SVGEGT. CDR3 residues: CASWPGTRYNSPLHF. CDR3 nucleotides: TGTGCCAGCTGGCCCGGGACAAGGTATAATTCACCCCTCCACTTT.

In this sample, this clonotype turned up once. Since the CDR3 does not end with the conserved phenylalanine or tryptophan, this likely comes from a read error. No DNA is shown, since the ends of the CDR3 on it are uncertain; the CDR3 is the one TCRdb lists. The rearrangement joins TRBV12-3 or TRBV12-4 to TRBJ1-6. The CDR3 spans 9 residues, counting both ends. CDR3 sequence reads: CASRRTSGS.

V and J are TRBV7-6 and TRBJ1-1; possibly TRBD1 for D (6 bases). V gave up 5 bases and J gave up 4 bases, with 11 bases separating them. CDR1 and CDR2 from the germline V gene are SGHVS and FNYEAQ. This CDR3 contains 13 residues. The DNA for the CDR3 is TGTGCCAGCAGCAGGGGGGACGGCACTGAAGCTTTCTTT. This encodes CASSRGDGTEAFF.

J is TRBJ1-2 and V is TRBV7-2, with D perhaps matching TRBD1 (5 bases). Germline V lookup: CDR1 SGHTA, CDR2 FQGNSA. V shed 6 bases and J shed 8 bases, with 16 bases lying between them. The CDR3 covers 13 residues. Here the CDR3 DNA reads TGTGCCAGCAGTTTGGTGGGGGGGGGAGGCTACACCTTC. Encoded protein: CASSLVGGGGYTF.

The rearrangement links TRBV12-3 or TRBV12-4 to TRBJ2-7, with 13 bases that match TRBD2. J was trimmed by 7 bases and V by 5 bases; bases with no gene match: 8. The CDR3 runs to 15 residues. CDR3 sequence reads: CASSPGTSGKVEQYF. CDR3 DNA: TGTGCCAGCAGTCCGGGGACTAGCGGGAAGGTTGAGCAGTACTTC.

This clonotype was observed a handful of times. DNA of the CDR3: TGTGCCAGCAGTGCTATTTCGGGCACCGGGGAGCTGTTTTTT. The encoded protein is CASSAISGTGELFF. The gene calls are TRBV6-1 and TRBJ2-2; D call uncertain. V lost 4 bases and J 4 bases, leaving 10 bases between the germline ends. Germline CDR1 reads MNHNS; CDR2 reads SASEGT. The CDR3 length is 14 residues.

The sample holds many counts of this clonotype. This chain joins TRBV4-3 and TRBJ2-7, with 8 bases identical to TRBD2. The CDR3 extends over 18 amino acids. Trimming cost V 0 bases and J 7 bases; bases outside gene matches: 17. The germline V gene has CDR1 LGHNA and CDR2 YSLEER. CDR3: CASSQDPGVRLGTSEQYF. In DNA, the CDR3 is TGCGCCAGCAGCCAAGATCCTGGGGTGCGATTGGGGACTAGTGAGCAGTACTTC.